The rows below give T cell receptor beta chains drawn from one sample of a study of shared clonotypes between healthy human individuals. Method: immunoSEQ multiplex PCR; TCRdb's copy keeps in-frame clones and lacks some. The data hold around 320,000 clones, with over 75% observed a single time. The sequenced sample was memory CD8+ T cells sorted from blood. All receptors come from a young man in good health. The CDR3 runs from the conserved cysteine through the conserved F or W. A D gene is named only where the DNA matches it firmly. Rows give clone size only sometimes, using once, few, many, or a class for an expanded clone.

TGTGCCAGCAGTACGGGGGGATACGGCAATCAGCCCCAGCATTTT | CASSTGGYGNQPQHF | - | TRBV27 | - | TRBJ1-5
TGCGCCAGCAGCCCGCGGACCAGCACAGATACGCAGTATTTT | CASSPRTSTDTQYF | - | TRBV5-1 | - | TRBJ2-3
TGTGCCAGCAGTCCCTTCCGCCCTGGGCCCGGGGAGCTGTTTTTT | CASSPFRPGPGELFF | - | TRBV27 | - | TRBJ2-2
TGTGCCTGGAATATAGCAGAGACCCAGTACTTC | CAWNIAETQYF | - | TRBV30 | - | TRBJ2-5
TGTGCCAGCAGCTGGATGGGGGACCAGGGTGAGCAGTTCTTC | CASSWMGDQGEQFF | - | TRBV5-6 | - | TRBJ2-1
TGTGCCAGCAGTTACGCAGGGGACTATGGCTACACCTTC | CASSYAGDYGYTF | - | TRBV6-5 | - | TRBJ1-2
TGTGCCAGCAGTGAATGGGGGGAAGAGACCCAGTACTTC | CASSEWGEETQYF | - | TRBV2 | - | TRBJ2-5
TGTGCCATCCCCGAGACAGGGGTTTACGAGCAGTACTTC | CAIPETGVYEQYF | - | TRBV27 | TRBD1 | TRBJ2-7
TGTGCCAGCAGTTTATCGGGGCGGGACAGCTCCTACAATGAGCAGTTCTTC | CASSLSGRDSSYNEQFF | - | TRBV27 | - | TRBJ2-1
TGTGCCAGCAGCTTGGGGAGCAGCTTCTCTGGAAACACCATATATTTT | CASSLGSSFSGNTIYF | - | TRBV5-4 | - | TRBJ1-3
TGTGCCAGCGCCCGGACAGACACCTACGAGCAGTACTTC | CASARTDTYEQYF | - | TRBV27 | - | TRBJ2-7
TGCGCCAGCAGCCAAGAAACAGGGCTAAGTAATTCACCCCTCCACTTT | CASSQETGLSNSPLHF | - | TRBV4-3 | - | TRBJ1-6
TGTGCCAGCAGCCTACAGGGGGCGGCTAACTATGGCTACACCTTC | CASSLQGAANYGYTF | - | TRBV5-5 | TRBD1 | TRBJ1-2
TGTGCCAGCAACCTAAACGGGGGGGGCTTAAGCGAGCAGTACTTC | CASNLNGGGLSEQYF | - | TRBV6-5 | TRBD2 | TRBJ2-7
TGCAGCGGAAGACAGGGAGGTCCTGAAGCTTTCTTT | CSGRQGGPEAFF | - | TRBV29-1 | TRBD1 | TRBJ1-1
TGTGCCTGGAGTGTCTTTCGGCTTGGTGGCGACGAAAAACTGTTTTTT | CAWSVFRLGGDEKLFF | - | TRBV30 | - | TRBJ1-4
TGTGCCAGCAGTGAGTCGGTGGGGGTTGCCCCTGCCTGGCGAGGTAATGAGCAGTTCTTC | CASSESVGVAPAWRGNEQFF | once | TRBV2 | - | TRBJ2-1
TGTGCCAGCAGCTTACAGGAGGGCCTAAGGACCCAGTACTTC | CASSLQEGLRTQYF | - | TRBV13 | - | TRBJ2-5
TGTGCCAGCAGCCCGGACAGTTCAGAGACCCAGTACTTC | CASSPDSSETQYF | - | TRBV5-6 | - | TRBJ2-5
TGTGCCAGCAGCCATAATCTCCGGGCGACTCCCGGCACCGGGGAGCTGTTTTTT | CASSHNLRATPGTGELFF | - | TRBV14 | - | TRBJ2-2
TGTGCCAGCAGCTTATTTGAGACAGCTTTCTTT | CASSLFETAFF | - | TRBV11-2 | - | TRBJ1-1
TGCGCCAGCAGCTTGTACGGGAGCACAGATACGCAGTATTTT | CASSLYGSTDTQYF | - | TRBV5-1 | - | TRBJ2-3
TGTGCCAGCAGTTCCCGGGGGATGGGTGAGACCCAGTACTTC | CASSSRGMGETQYF | - | TRBV27 | - | TRBJ2-5
TGTGCCAGCAGCCCAGAATCTAGCGGGGGCTCCTACGAGCAGTACTTC | CASSPESSGGSYEQYF | - | TRBV13 | TRBD2 | TRBJ2-7
TGTGCCAGCAGCTTCTGGGGAGGAGTGGACACTGAAGCTTTCTTT | CASSFWGGVDTEAFF | - | TRBV5-6 | - | TRBJ1-1
TGTGCCAGCAGCCCTTGGACAGGGACCTACGAGCAGTACTTC | CASSPWTGTYEQYF | - | TRBV7-6 | TRBD1 | TRBJ2-7
TGTGCCAGCAGTTCCCCCGTGCAGTACTTC | CASSSPVQYF | - | TRBV6-5 | - | TRBJ2-7
TGTGCCAGCAGTGACAGGGGGGTTTACGGGGAGCTGTTTTTT | CASSDRGVYGELFF | - | TRBV27 | TRBD1 | TRBJ2-2
TGCGCCAGCAGCACCCCGGGACAGCAGTTCTTC | CASSTPGQQFF | - | TRBV5-1 | - | TRBJ2-1
TGTGCCAGCAGCCCGGCGGCAGGGATAAAGACTGAAGCTTTCTTT | CASSPAAGIKTEAFF | - | TRBV5-8 | - | TRBJ1-1